The 13 T cell receptor beta chains below were found in one sample sequenced in a study of CD8+CD57+ T cells in acquired aplastic anemia. Investigators profiled TCR beta VDJ and CDR3 from genomic DNA template. TCRdb fed the reads into MiXCR, producing one record per CDR3 protein. The profile shows 180,000 or so distinct CDR3 sequences, under 50% of them singletons. Patients selected for sequencing had displayed CD8+CD57+ cell expansion by flow cytometry. Sequenced: sorted CD4+, CD8+, or CD8+CD57+ T cells (not recorded which) from PBMCs. The receptors originated from a human donor with aplastic anemia.

About this clonotype: Just one base apart from a much larger clone, this may be a read error. This sequence joins TRBV27 and TRBJ2-2; D gene unclear. The CDR3 consists of 13 residues. V was clipped by 6 bases and J by 5 bases, with 10 bases between them. Germline CDR1 is MNHEY and CDR2 is SMNVEV (reference sequence). The CDR3 spells CASRFFSTGELFF. The CDR3, as DNA: TGTGCCAGCAGATTCTTTTCGACCGGGGAGCTGTTTTTT.

The rearrangement uses TRBV4-2 and TRBJ1-2; 8 bases line up with TRBD1. This CDR3 is 17 amino acids long. Germline CDR1 is LGHNA and CDR2 is YNFKEQ. J gave up 8 bases and V 3 bases, and 17 bases lay outside the gene matches. This CDR3 is CASSQTGTGLHYGGYTF. The CDR3 DNA reads TGTGCCAGCAGCCAGACCGGGACAGGATTACACTATGGCGGCTACACCTTC.

The count of this clonotype is one. A much larger clone sits a single nucleotide away, making a read error possible. The CDR3 spells CASSNGEPEETQYF. The DNA for the CDR3 is TGTGCCAGCAGCAACGGGGAGCCCGAAGAGACCCAGTACTTC. The J gene is TRBJ2-5, the V gene TRBV6-1, with D possibly TRBD2 on 5 matching bases. V shed 6 bases and J shed 3 bases, with 14 bases lying between them. The CDR3 has 14 amino acids. Germline loops: CDR1 MNHNS, CDR2 SASEGT.

The chain is built from TRBV2 and TRBJ2-3, with D perhaps TRBD2 (5 bases). V was trimmed by 6 bases and J by 4 bases, leaving 17 bases between them. The CDR3 sequence is 15 residues long. Germline V CDR1 and CDR2: SNHLY, FYNNEI. The CDR3, as DNA: TGTGCCAGCAGGCGGACTGGGTGGAACGCAGATACGCAGTATTTT. It specifies CASRRTGWNADTQYF. Supplemented by reference TRBV2 and TRBJ2-3, the full variable domain reads EPEVTQTPSHQVTQMGQEVILRCVPISNHLYFYWYRQILGQKVEFLVSFYNNEISEKSEIFDDQFSVERPDGSNFTLKIRSTKLEDSAMYFCASRRTGWNADTQYFGPGTRLTVL.

The chain links TRBV12-3 or TRBV12-4 to TRBJ1-2; D gene ambiguous. V was shortened by 3 bases and J by 6 bases, with 17 bases between the two germline ends. The CDR3 spans 15 residues. The DNA for the CDR3 is TGTGCCAGCAGTTTCCCAGGAGTCATTGGGGATGGCTACACCTTC. Translating it yields CASSFPGVIGDGYTF.

This clonotype was counted a single time. The chain uses TRBV24-1 and TRBJ2-2; D perhaps matches TRBD2 (6 bases). The V end was cut by 5 bases, the J end by 8 bases, with 17 bases between. CDR3 size: 15 residues. Germline V gene lookup returns CDR1 KGHDR and CDR2 SFDVKD. The CDR3 nucleotides are TGTGCCACCAGTGGCCGGGGAGGTGGTTCGGGGGAGCTGTTTTTT. This translates into CATSGRGGGSGELFF.

The chain uses TRBV20-1 and TRBJ1-1; 9 bases fit TRBD1. This CDR3 has 14 amino acids. Trimming at V came to 6 bases and at J to 7 bases, leaving 12 bases not matched to a gene. Germline CDR1 and CDR2: DFQATT and SNEGSKA (reference sequence). CDR3 DNA sequence: TGCAGTGCGGCCGGGACAGGGTTTTTGGGTGAAGCTTTCTTT. Translated, it gives CSAAGTGFLGEAFF.

This clonotype came up a few times. CDR3: CSARDWGGSEQFF. The CDR3 nucleotides are TGCAGTGCTAGAGATTGGGGGGGAAGTGAGCAGTTCTTC. J is TRBJ2-1 and V is TRBV20-1; 7 bases are a match to TRBD2. J lost 9 bases, V lost 0 bases, and 5 bases had no gene match. Germline V gene sequence: CDR1 DFQATT, CDR2 SNEGSKA (reference sequence). This CDR3 has 13 amino acids.

The J gene is TRBJ1-1, the V gene TRBV6-1; D is perhaps TRBD1 (6 bases). CDR3 size: 14 residues. Trimming took off 6 bases at V and 3 bases at J, with 14 bases between the two ends. The V gene's germline CDR1 is MNHNS and CDR2 SASEGT. The CDR3 region is CASSEQGVYTEAFF. CDR3 sequence (DNA): TGTGCCAGCAGCGAACAGGGAGTGTACACTGAAGCTTTCTTT.

This chain uses TRBV10-1 with TRBJ2-2; D uncertain. Trimming removed 0 bases from V and 7 bases from J, with 9 bases in between. Germline assignment: CDR1 WNHNN and CDR2 SYGVQD (reference sequence). This CDR3 contains 14 residues. CDR3 loop: CASSESVLGGELFF. The CDR3 nucleotides are TGCGCCAGCAGTGAGTCGGTCCTAGGCGGGGAGCTGTTTTTT.

A remark on this clonotype: This sequence may be a read error, since a much larger clone differs from it by one base. The rearrangement uses TRBV3-1 and TRBJ1-1, with no clear D. The CDR3 sequence is 15 residues long. Germline V gene lookup returns CDR1 LGHDT and CDR2 YNNKEL (reference sequence). The CDR3, as DNA: TGTGCCAGCAGCCAAGTTCCTGGACTGAACACTAAAGCTTTCTTT. Its protein is CASSQVPGLNTKAFF.

V usage is TRBV19 and J usage is TRBJ2-7; either TRBD1 or TRBD2 may supply D (6 bases each). V was cut by 3 bases and J by 2 bases, with 17 bases left in between. This CDR3 comprises 16 residues. Germline values: CDR1 LNHDA, CDR2 SQIVND (reference sequence). The CDR3 nucleotides are TGTGCCAGTAGTATCTCCGGGAGAGAGGGGGCCTACGAGCAGTACTTC. It specifies CASSISGREGAYEQYF.

V is TRBV10-3 and J is TRBJ2-3, with TRBD2 matching 8 bases. CDR1 is ENHRY, CDR2 SYGVKD, per germline. The CDR3 loop spans 18 amino acids. V dropped 5 bases and J dropped 0; count of bases not matched to a gene: 13. CDR3 amino acids: CAISQNIAGRTSTDTQYF. The CDR3 DNA reads as TGTGCCATCAGTCAAAATATAGCGGGGCGGACTAGCACAGATACGCAGTATTTT.